One sample yielded the 12 T cell receptor beta chains listed below, sequenced in a study of response to subunit inactivated influenza vaccine. Using its own MiXCR run on the RT-PCR reads, TCRdb lists one record per CDR3 protein. The table shows about 190,000 distinct CDR3 sequences, with approximately 14% occurring only once. The sequenced sample was CD8+ T cells sorted from PBMCs, obtained roughly 5 days after vaccination. These receptors all come from a man in his fifties who received an inactivated influenza vaccine.

The J gene is TRBJ2-7, the V gene TRBV6-2 or TRBV6-3; TRBD1 or TRBD2 may be the D gene (5 bases each). CDR1 is MNHEY, CDR2 SVGEGT, per germline. V was trimmed by 2 bases and J by 2 bases, leaving 7 bases between them. There are 13 residues in the CDR3. CDR3 nucleotides: TGTGCCAGCAGTTACGGGGGACCCTACGAGCAGTACTTC. It translates to CASSYGGPYEQYF.

The chain uses TRBV7-2 and TRBJ2-1; 7 bases are shared with TRBD1. V was pared by 5 bases and J by 8 bases, with 6 bases of the junction left unmatched. The germline V gene has CDR1 SGHTA and CDR2 FQGNSA. This CDR3 has 13 amino acids. Here the CDR3 reads CASSPRQGYEQFF. The CDR3 nucleotides read TGTGCCAGCAGCCCCCGACAGGGCTATGAGCAGTTCTTC.

In its sample, this clonotype was seen many times. The V call is TRBV3-1, the J call TRBJ1-1; D perhaps matches TRBD1 (5 bases). The CDR3 length is 15 residues. Germline V gene lookup returns CDR1 LGHDT and CDR2 YNNKEL (reference sequence). Trimming removed 0 bases from V and 1 base from J, with 9 bases in between. DNA for the CDR3: TGTGCCAGCAGCCAAGAGGCGGGGGGGAACACTGAAGCTTTCTTT. Translated, it gives CASSQEAGGNTEAFF.

This clonotype was observed a handful of times. The chain carries TRBV13 and TRBJ2-5, with a tentative D call TRBD1 (6 bases). This CDR3 comprises 14 residues. The V and J ends lost 4 bases and 2 bases respectively, with 11 bases between them. Germline V gives CDR1 PRHDT, CDR2 FYEKMQ (reference sequence). The CDR3: CASSSGTKQETQYF. In DNA form, the CDR3 reads TGTGCCAGCAGCTCAGGGACAAAACAAGAGACCCAGTACTTC.

In its sample, this clonotype was seen many times. J is TRBJ2-1 and V is TRBV10-3, with 10 positions matching TRBD2. J lost 7 bases, V lost 2 bases, and 2 bases had no gene match. CDR1 is ENHRY, CDR2 SYGVKD, per germline. The CDR3 length is 14 residues. The CDR3 loop reads CAISEKGLANEQFF. Here the CDR3 DNA reads TGTGCCATCAGTGAGAAGGGACTAGCGAATGAGCAGTTCTTC.

This clonotype was observed a handful of times. The chain employs TRBV29-1 and TRBJ2-7, with TRBD1 matching 8 bases. This CDR3 has 12 residues. Germline V lookup: CDR1 SQVTM, CDR2 ANQGSEA. The V and J ends lost 7 bases and 7 bases, in that order; junction bases with no gene match: 9. This CDR3 reads CSGQGADLEQYF. As DNA, the CDR3 is TGCAGCGGTCAGGGGGCCGACTTGGAGCAGTACTTC.

The chain has TRBV5-1 and TRBJ2-7, with D unclear. Trimming took off 0 bases at V and 1 base at J, with 5 bases between the two ends. CDR3 length: 13 residues. Germline V gene data show CDR1 as SGHRS and CDR2 as YFSETQ. CDR3 protein: CASSLERSYEQYF. The CDR3 DNA is TGCGCCAGCAGCTTGGAACGGTCCTACGAGCAGTACTTC.

This clonotype was counted between two and nine times. The chain links TRBV15 to TRBJ2-5; D is possibly TRBD2 (6 bases). The V end lost 3 bases, the J end lost 1 base, and 9 bases lay between the germline ends. Germline loops: CDR1 LNHNV, CDR2 YYDKDF (reference sequence). CDR3 length equals 14 residues. CDR3 sequence reads: CATSSGLLQETQYF. The DNA of the CDR3 is TGTGCCACCAGCAGTGGACTACTCCAAGAGACCCAGTACTTC.

The table lists this clonotype with a few counts. The chain has TRBV6-1 and TRBJ2-3; TRBD2 aligns across 12 bases. Trimming took 7 bases from V and 2 from J; bases not matched to a gene: 4. CDR1 and CDR2 (germline): MNHNS, SASEGT. This CDR3 contains 15 residues. The CDR3 DNA reads as TGTGCCAGCACCTGGACTAGCGGGGACACAGATACGCAGTATTTT. This translates into CASTWTSGDTDTQYF.

The rearrangement joins TRBV5-4 to TRBJ2-2; 9 nucleotides match TRBD2. Germline trimming cut 3 bases from V and 2 bases from J; bases unmatched to any gene: 2. Germline V gene lookup returns CDR1 SGHNT and CDR2 YYREEE (reference sequence). There are 15 residues in the CDR3. CDR3 bases: TGTGCCAGCAGCTCCGGGACTAGCAACACCGGGGAGCTGTTTTTT. It translates to CASSSGTSNTGELFF. Variable domain in full (rest from reference TRBV5-4 and TRBJ2-2): ETGVTQSPTHLIKTRGQQVTLRCSSQSGHNTVSWYQQALGQGPQFIFQYYREEENGRGNFPPRFSGLQFPNYSSELNVNALELDDSALYLCASSSGTSNTGELFFGEGSRLTVL.

The chain uses TRBV4-2 and TRBJ2-2; TRBD2 agrees at 12 bases. V was pared by 3 bases and J by 6 bases, with 8 bases of the junction left unmatched. CDR3 length equals 17 residues. Looked up from germline, CDR1 is LGHNA and CDR2 is YNFKEQ. The CDR3 DNA reads TGTGCCAGCAGCCAGGCTAGCGGGGGGGCCGGGGCCGGGGAGCTGTTTTTT. This translates into CASSQASGGAGAGELFF.

This clonotype was picked up a small number of times. The chain couples TRBV7-2 to TRBJ2-3; D unclear. CDR1 is SGHTA and CDR2 is FQGNSA in the germline V gene. Trimming shortened V by 3 bases and J by 3 bases, and 13 bases separated the two germline ends. The length of the CDR3 is 15 residues. In DNA, the CDR3 is TGTGCCAGCAGCTTGTTTGGGTTAAGGACAGATACGCAGTATTTT. Its translation: CASSLFGLRTDTQYF.